One and the same sample provided the 16 T cell receptor beta chains below, sequenced in a study of vaccination and CD4 T cells after COVID-19. Scientists ran DNA taken from cultured CD4+ T cells through the Oncomine TCR Beta short-read assay for sequencing. TCRdb re-analysed the PCR reads in MiXCR, keeping a single row per CDR3 protein. This sample has around 3,800 distinct CDR3 sequences; roughly a sixth occur once, and the top ten carry about 15%. What these receptors recognize is not known. Treatment meaning: roughly 10-day PBMC culture with coronavirus spike peptide pools or control peptides (ViraFEST assay). Sequencing used CD4+ T cells from blood, cultured in vitro. Every receptor here comes from a human donor who had recovered from COVID-19.

This rearrangement joins TRBV7-6 to TRBJ2-5, with 11 bases aligning to TRBD1. The CDR3 contains 16 residues. J gave up 7 bases and V 1 base, and 8 bases lay outside the gene matches. Germline V gene lookup returns CDR1 SGHVS and CDR2 FNYEAQ. The CDR3 DNA sequence: TGTGCCAGCAGCTTAGTACGCGGGACAGGGGGGGGGACCCAGTACTTC. Protein product: CASSLVRGTGGGTQYF. Using reference TRBV7-6 and TRBJ2-5 for the parts outside the CDR3, the full variable domain is GAGVSQSPRYKVTKRGQDVALRCDPISGHVSLYWYRQALGQGPEFLTYFNYEAQQDKSGLPNDRFSAERPEGSISTLTIQRTEQRDSAMYRCASSLVRGTGGGTQYFGPGTRLLVL.

Judged by abundance, this clonotype is medium-sized. The gene calls are TRBV7-3 and TRBJ1-1, with D maybe TRBD1 (6 bases). This CDR3 region has 15 residues. From germline, CDR1 is SGHTA and CDR2 FQGTGA. Trimming stripped 1 base from V and 6 bases from J, with 15 bases between. The CDR3 DNA sequence: TGTGCCAGCAGCTTAAGTTCAGGGGTAGGGGCTGAAGCTTTCTTT. Its protein is CASSLSSGVGAEAFF.

This clonotype was detected a few times. The V call is TRBV9, the J call TRBJ1-2; D unresolved. The CDR3 extends over 14 amino acids. Germline V CDR1 and CDR2: SGDLS, YYNGEE. The V and J ends lost 1 base and 2 bases respectively, with 9 bases between them. The CDR3 sequence: CASSVTLGNYGYTF. The CDR3 region has the DNA TGTGCCAGCAGCGTAACCCTGGGAAACTATGGCTACACCTTC.

The chain links TRBV5-4 to TRBJ1-1, with TRBD1 matching 11 bases. CDR1 and CDR2 (germline): SGHNT, YYREEE (reference sequence). The trim removed 4 bases at V and 4 bases at J, leaving 3 bases unmatched. The CDR3 runs to 14 residues. As DNA, the CDR3 is TGTGCCAGCAGCCTGGGACAGGGGGGCACTGAAGCTTTCTTT. This encodes CASSLGQGGTEAFF.

This sequence joins TRBV6-1 and TRBJ2-2, with 10 bases identical to TRBD1. Germline CDR1 and CDR2: MNHNS and SASEGT. The length of the CDR3 is 16 residues. Trimming removed 4 bases from V and 6 bases from J; junction bases left unmatched: 8. In nucleotides, the CDR3 is TGTGCCAGCAGTGTGCCGACAGGGGGCTTGTCCGGGGAGCTGTTTTTT. This sequence encodes CASSVPTGGLSGELFF.

This clonotype ranks as medium-sized. The CDR3: CASSRGTPNTEAFF. In DNA, the CDR3 is TGTGCCAGTAGCAGAGGGACGCCTAACACTGAAGCTTTCTTT. This chain uses TRBV19 with TRBJ1-1; D perhaps matches TRBD1 (5 bases). V lost 6 bases, J lost 2 bases, and 13 bases lay in between. The germline gives CDR1 LNHDA, CDR2 SQIVND (reference sequence). The CDR3 sequence is 14 residues long.

The sample holds a few counts of this clonotype. The CDR3 reads CASSSDGQETQYF. CDR3 in DNA: TGTGCCAGCAGCTCCGACGGCCAAGAGACCCAGTACTTC. This chain joins TRBV11-3 and TRBJ2-5; D gene uncertain. Trimming left V 4 bases short and J 1 base short, with 7 bases between. Per germline, CDR1 SGHNT and CDR2 YENEEA. The CDR3 runs 13 residues.

This clonotype was counted only a few times. The chain employs TRBV12-5 and TRBJ2-1; no clear D gene. CDR3 length equals 11 residues. Germline CDR1 and CDR2: LGHNT and FRNRAP. The ends were cut back, 3 bases at V and 7 bases at J, with 4 bases in the middle. The CDR3 nucleotides read TGTGCTAGTGGTTTAGTAAATGAGCAGTTCTTC. It is translated as CASGLVNEQFF.

This clonotype is medium-sized (0.01 to 0.1%) in the sample. This rearrangement joins TRBV7-3 to TRBJ2-2; a weak D match, TRBD2 (5 bases). Trimming removed 6 bases at V and 7 bases at J, with 21 bases between. Germline loops: CDR1 SGHTA, CDR2 FQGTGA. The CDR3 runs to 16 residues. In DNA, the CDR3 is TGTGCCAGCAGTCGAACCACGGGCCTAGGGAGCGGGGAGCTGTTTTTT. This codes for CASSRTTGLGSGELFF.

In this sample, this clonotype turned up a few times. The CDR3 protein is CASSPQTDYGYTF. CDR3 DNA sequence: TGTGCCAGCTCACCACAAACGGACTATGGCTACACCTTC. V and J are TRBV18 and TRBJ1-2, with D unresolved. The CDR3 runs 13 residues. With 1 base removed from V and 3 bases from J, the gap between germline ends came to 6 bases. Germline V gene sequence: CDR1 KGHSH, CDR2 LQKENI.

By sample fraction, this clonotype is medium-sized. The rearrangement joins TRBV27 to TRBJ2-3; D is undetermined. The germline V and J ends were trimmed by 8 bases and 3 bases, with 15 bases remaining between them. CDR1 is MNHEY and CDR2 is SMNVEV in the germline V gene (reference sequence). The CDR3 spans 14 residues. CDR3 nucleotide sequence: TGTGCCAGCGGTAGAATGGGAATAACAGATACGCAGTATTTT. This sequence encodes CASGRMGITDTQYF.

By sample fraction, this clonotype is medium-sized. This rearrangement joins TRBV12-3 or TRBV12-4 to TRBJ1-1, with 8 bases matching TRBD1. After removal of 6 bases from V and 8 bases from J, the junction contained 8 bases not matched to a gene. This CDR3 has 13 amino acids. The CDR3 coding sequence is TGTGCCAGCAGCCAGGACAGGGTCCAGGAAGCTTTCTTT. It yields the protein CASSQDRVQEAFF.

The genes are TRBV5-1 and TRBJ1-2; 7 nucleotides align to TRBD1. CDR3 length: 14 amino acids. Per the germline V gene, CDR1 is SGHRS and CDR2 is YFSETQ. The J segment lost 8 bases and the V segment lost 4 bases, leaving 11 bases of the junction unmatched. CDR3 nucleotides: TGCGCCAGCAGCAGAGACACAGGGGCCAACGGCTACACCTTC. Translated, it gives CASSRDTGANGYTF.

In its sample, this clonotype was seen a few times. The rearrangement uses TRBV7-9 and TRBJ1-5; D not resolved. The CDR3 covers 14 residues. Trimming removed 1 base at V and 9 bases at J, with 13 bases between. Germline V gene lookup returns CDR1 SEHNR and CDR2 FQNEAQ (reference sequence). The CDR3 DNA reads TGTGCCAGCAGCTTAGGGGATTCAGCTCGGCCCCAGCATTTT. This encodes CASSLGDSARPQHF.

A few counts support this clonotype. The genes are TRBV2 and TRBJ1-3; D is unresolved. The germline gives CDR1 SNHLY, CDR2 FYNNEI. The CDR3 is 11 amino acids. Trimming cost V 4 bases and J 4 bases, with 2 bases left between them. CDR3 nucleotides: TGTGCCAGCAGTGCCGGAAACACCATATATTTT. Translation gives CASSAGNTIYF.

This clonotype is medium-sized (0.01 to 0.1%) in the sample. The chain employs TRBV10-3 and TRBJ2-5; 7 bases match TRBD2. This CDR3 comprises 13 residues. V was clipped by 6 bases and J by 5 bases; unmatched bases: 6. Germline V gene data show CDR1 as ENHRY and CDR2 as SYGVKD. In nucleotides, the CDR3 is TGTGCCATCAGCGATCGGGGAGGGGAGACCCAGTACTTC. Its protein product is CAISDRGGETQYF.